This entry is about one TCR beta chain. What it binds is not known. This entry belongs to a study of cytomegalovirus exposure and HLA in healthy donors. Primers: 60 Vbeta forward and 13 Jbeta reverse. Per the authors' pipeline: Approximately 9.9 million shared chains were among the approximately 82 million unique TCR beta chains that a later analysis counted. TCRdb's copy holds only in-frame clones and misses some; the assay was immunoSEQ multiplex PCR. D and trimming come from the DNA, and the V and J calls and clone size come from that table. Of about 170,000 clones listed, 82% are singletons. Findings of the study overall: In terms of immune exposure information, only CMV serostatus was available. One cluster of highly shared sequence variants probably arose as a sequencing artifact. Later analysis identified a missense DCLRE1C variant that was linked to TCR beta V- and J-gene trimming.

This CDR3 has 15 amino acids. V lost 0 bases and J lost 1, with 10 bases in between. Germline assignment: CDR1 SGHTS and CDR2 YDEGEE. The TCR originated in a girl aged 10 to 17 in good health and CMV-seropositive. V is TRBV5-8 and J is TRBJ1-1; the D is unclear. Sequenced input: PBMCs. The CDR3 DNA reads as TGTGCCAGCAGCTTGGGACTCAAACGGAACACTGAAGCTTTCTTT. It codes for CASSLGLKRNTEAFF.